This paragraph reports one TCR beta chain. The source of the sample is a study of T cells after yellow fever vaccination. The authors made TCR cDNA by 5'RACE template switching, adding a universal primer site and UMIs. Each CDR3 protein is one row after TCRdb ran MiXCR on the 5' RACE reads. The sample carries approximately 550,000 distinct CDR3 sequences, roughly 12% recorded once. The germline V gene encodes CDR1 SQVTM and CDR2 ANQGSEA. V was clipped by 7 bases and J by 1 base; unmatched bases: 6. The CDR3 extends over 14 amino acids. The receptor's source is a man aged 25-45 years who received the YFV17D yellow fever vaccine. This sample comprised PBMCs, obtained on the day of the yellow fever booster vaccination. The rearrangement joins TRBV29-1 to TRBJ2-1, with 8 bases matching TRBD1. The CDR3 DNA reads TGCAGCGCAGAGACAGGGGAATCCTACAATGAGCAGTTCTTC. Translating it yields CSAETGESYNEQFF.